A single TCR beta chain is shown here with its context. Its antigen is unknown. One base away there is no much larger clone; base qualities are not given. The immunoSEQ Assay, a bias-controlled multiplex PCR, was used to amplify TCRbeta CDR3 regions from genomic DNA. On the authors' methods: Nucleated cell counts per sample were estimated from amplification of reference gene primers within the assay. To quantify the absolute abundance of each unique TCRbeta CDR3 rearrangement, sequence reads were collapsed and filtered. Productive Simpson clonality was computed per sample as the square root of Simpson's diversity index over productive rearrangements. TCRdb retrieved this table from immuneACCESS and kept in-frame rearrangements only. Not all clones are present; in checked studies, unresolved V genes account for under half, and no reason is known for the remainder. The V and J calls and clone size are taken from that table; D and trimming were inferred from the DNA. The table for this sample lists 250,000 or so clones; 80% to 95% of them were counted only once. The ten largest make up approximately 2.7% of the sample.

This sample is drawn from a study of blood T cell repertoires in COVID-19 (dated by TCRdb to the early 2020s). Regarding the complete study: Collaborator samples came from the United States, Italy and Spain and covered acute and convalescent phases of COVID-19. The material from the prospective study consisted of cDNA or gDNA derived from T cells, B-cell-depleted T cells, or PBMCs. Deeply sampled blood TCRbeta repertoires from subjects exposed to, actively infected with, or recovered from COVID-19 were included in the dataset. The repertoires were made available in a free public database intended to serve as a resource for research on the immune response to SARS-CoV-2. Samples were obtained from the ongoing ImmuneRACE study (first 160 participants) and from 1,200 or so subjects provided by 6 global collaborators. The sample metadata nearly always contained a de-identified subject ID, COVID-19 status, age in years and sex. Where available, HLA class I and class II types were taken from metadata supplied by the sample provider and were not determined by assay-based typing. The study at large found these results: How much clinical and demographic metadata was included differed by source and by participant, and the metadata was provided uncurated.

Spanning cysteine to phenylalanine, the CDR3 consists of 15 amino acids. Of all the DNA, just the CDR3 is kept, 45 bases in frame from base 1. Enrolling through a virtual design, the prospective study's participants ranged in age from about 18 to 89 years and lived across 24 United States geographic areas. In the prospective study, participants were assigned to cohorts based on the clinical history participants reported in a screening survey and a study questionnaire. A participant counted as exposed if, within 2 weeks of entering the study, that participant had been in contact with someone who had a PCR-confirmed or clinician-diagnosed COVID-19 case. Each participant in the prospective study had whole blood, serum and a nasopharyngeal or oropharyngeal swab collected by mobile phlebotomists. Participants in the prospective study had the option to provide additional blood draws and questionnaires over a 2-month period. Before DNA extraction, blood samples from the prospective study were shipped at room temperature or frozen.

Source material: PBMCs or T cells enriched from blood (not recorded which). The sequence is built from TRBV21-1 and TRBJ1-3. TRBV21-1 is classified as a pseudogene. This sequence was found in a man in his forties or fifties who had been exposed to COVID-19. CDR3 region: CASSRSGEAGNTIYF. In nucleotide form, the sequence is TGTGCCAGCAGCAGGAGTGGGGAGGCTGGAAACACCATATATTTT.